Following are 21 T cell receptor beta chains from one sample sequenced in a study of cytomegalovirus exposure and HLA in healthy donors. In the PCR, 60 Vbeta and 13 Jbeta primers were used. TCRdb's table, derived via immunoSEQ multiplex PCR, lists solely in-frame clones and lacks some. The table includes about 150,000 clones, about 70% detected once. Sequences were obtained from PBMCs. These receptors all come from a woman aged 35 to 49 in good health and CMV-seronegative.

The chain links TRBV5-1 to TRBJ2-7; the D is unclear. This CDR3 has 13 residues. Trimming removed 4 bases at V and 4 bases at J, with 12 bases between. CDR1 and CDR2 from the germline V gene are SGHRS and YFSETQ. The CDR3 nucleotides are TGCGCCAGCAGCAACCCAACAAAGTACGAGCAGTACTTC. Its protein is CASSNPTKYEQYF.

The rearrangement uses TRBV27 and TRBJ1-1; the D gene is possibly TRBD1 (5 bases). From germline, CDR1 is MNHEY and CDR2 SMNVEV (reference sequence). Trimming removed 10 bases at V and 5 bases at J, with 14 bases between. The CDR3 spans 12 residues. CDR3 amino acids: CATRGLGTEAFF. CDR3 nucleotide sequence: TGTGCCACCCGGGGACTTGGGACTGAAGCTTTCTTT.

This clone has more than one count but fewer than ten. The V call is TRBV6-1, the J call TRBJ2-7; D remains ambiguous. The CDR3 runs 13 residues. The V gene lost 2 bases and the J gene lost 4 bases, with 9 bases spanning the gap. Germline V gives CDR1 MNHNS, CDR2 SASEGT. The CDR3 spells CASSESPGYEQYF. The CDR3 DNA is TGTGCCAGCAGTGAATCCCCCGGGTACGAGCAGTACTTC.

The rearrangement joins TRBV5-6 to TRBJ1-2, with unresolved D. The V end was cut by 2 bases, the J end by 8 bases, with 10 bases between. The CDR3 has 12 amino acids. CDR1 is SGHDT, CDR2 YYEEEE, per germline. In DNA form, the CDR3 reads TGTGCCAGCAGCTTAGACGGGGAAGGCTACACCTTC. Its protein is CASSLDGEGYTF.

This chain connects TRBV6-5 to TRBJ1-1; TRBD1 aligns across 10 bases. V lost 6 bases to trimming and J lost 3 bases; unmatched junction nucleotides: 4. The CDR3 runs 14 residues. Per germline, CDR1 MNHEY and CDR2 SVGAGI. CDR3 sequence: CASSEGQGYTEAFF. The CDR3 DNA reads as TGTGCCAGCAGCGAGGGACAGGGGTACACTGAAGCTTTCTTT.

V and J are TRBV11-2 and TRBJ2-7; 7 nucleotides match TRBD2. CDR3 length: 14 residues. CDR1 and CDR2 from the germline V gene are SGHAT and FQNNGV. V shed 1 base and J 5 bases; nucleotides not matched to a gene: 5. CDR3 coding DNA: TGTGCCAGCAGCTTAGGGGGAGGGTTCCACGAGCAGTACTTC. It encodes CASSLGGGFHEQYF.

The chain uses TRBV6-5 and TRBJ1-2, with TRBD1 as a possible D gene (5 bases). CDR1 MNHEY and CDR2 SVGAGI come from the germline V gene. CDR3 length equals 15 residues. Trimming shortened V by 0 bases and J by 3 bases, and 11 bases separated the two germline ends. The CDR3 here is CASSYSTAGYYGYTF. The CDR3 region has the DNA TGTGCCAGCAGTTACTCGACAGCAGGATACTATGGCTACACCTTC.

This clone is a singleton in its sample. This chain links TRBV19 with TRBJ1-1, with D uncertain. V was clipped by 6 bases and J by 4 bases, with 12 bases between them. Germline CDR1 is LNHDA and CDR2 is SQIVND (reference sequence). This CDR3 spans 13 amino acids. Here the CDR3 DNA reads TGTGCCAGTAGGACACCAGCGGGCACTGAAGCTTTCTTT. The encoded protein is CASRTPAGTEAFF.

The gene calls are TRBV4-1 and TRBJ1-6; 7 nucleotides line up with TRBD1. The CDR3 sequence is 15 residues long. Trimming removed 5 bases from V and 7 bases from J; junction bases left unmatched: 8. CDR1 MGHRA and CDR2 YSYEKL come from the germline V gene. CDR3 DNA sequence: TGCGCCAGCAGCTCGGACAGGCTGCCCAATTCACCCCTCCACTTT. This encodes CASSSDRLPNSPLHF.

A single count supports this clone. V and J are TRBV6-5 and TRBJ2-5, with 8 nucleotides matching TRBD1. This CDR3 region has 13 residues. Trimming cost V 5 bases and J 4 bases; bases outside gene matches: 3. Germline V gene data show CDR1 as MNHEY and CDR2 as SVGAGI. CDR3 in amino acids: CASSHRGRETQYF. CDR3 nucleotides: TGTGCCAGCAGTCACAGGGGGAGAGAGACCCAGTACTTC.

The chain recombines TRBV5-4 with TRBJ1-1; 8 positions match TRBD1. The V and J ends lost 3 bases and 5 bases, in that order; junction bases with no gene match: 12. Per the germline V gene, CDR1 is SGHNT and CDR2 is YYREEE (reference sequence). The CDR3 contains 16 residues. CDR3 in DNA: TGTGCCAGCAGCTCAAAGATAACAGGGGGAGGGACTGAAGCTTTCTTT. Its protein is CASSSKITGGGTEAFF. Complete variable domain (other parts from reference TRBV5-4 and TRBJ1-1): ETGVTQSPTHLIKTRGQQVTLRCSSQSGHNTVSWYQQALGQGPQFIFQYYREEENGRGNFPPRFSGLQFPNYSSELNVNALELDDSALYLCASSSKITGGGTEAFFGQGTRLTVV.

The V gene is TRBV12-5, the J gene TRBJ2-3, with TRBD1 matching 7 bases. Trimming took 7 bases from V and 9 from J; bases not matched to a gene: 10. CDR3 length equals 13 residues. The germline gives CDR1 LGHNT, CDR2 FRNRAP. The CDR3 DNA reads TGTGCTAGTGTCCAGACAGGGTCCAAAACGCAGTATTTT. Amino acid sequence: CASVQTGSKTQYF.

V usage is TRBV29-1 and J usage is TRBJ2-2; TRBD2 might be the D (6 bases). This CDR3 region has 16 residues. Germline lookup yields CDR1 SQVTM and CDR2 ANQGSEA. With 1 base removed from V and 4 bases from J, the gap between germline ends came to 16 bases. The DNA for the CDR3 is TGCAGCGTTGAAGGGGAACTGAGCGGGCCCACCGGGGAGCTGTTTTTT. This sequence encodes CSVEGELSGPTGELFF.

This chain uses TRBV11-2 with TRBJ1-1; D gene unclear. The germline V gene encodes CDR1 SGHAT and CDR2 FQNNGV. This CDR3 comprises 17 residues. Trimming removed 8 bases from V and 1 base from J, with 23 bases in between. This chain's CDR3 is CASAPLLRVKENTEAFF. The DNA of the CDR3 is TGTGCCAGCGCCCCACTGTTGAGGGTTAAGGAGAACACTGAAGCTTTCTTT.

The chain carries TRBV5-1 and TRBJ2-1; D gene uncertain. The CDR3 loop spans 14 amino acids. From germline, CDR1 is SGHRS and CDR2 YFSETQ. With 0 bases removed from V and 10 bases from J, the gap between germline ends came to 14 bases. The CDR3 DNA reads TGCGCCAGCAGCTTGGCAATCGCGGCGGAGGAGCAGTTCTTC. Amino acid sequence: CASSLAIAAEEQFF.

V is TRBV2 and J is TRBJ2-1; the D is unclear. The germline V and J ends were trimmed by 4 bases and 7 bases, with 5 bases remaining between them. Germline V gene lookup returns CDR1 SNHLY and CDR2 FYNNEI. CDR3 length: 11 residues. The CDR3, as DNA: TGTGCCAGCAGTGTGGCTAATGAGCAGTTCTTC. Protein sequence: CASSVANEQFF.

The V call is TRBV7-2, the J call TRBJ1-1, with D tentatively TRBD1 (6 bases). The CDR3 is made up of 14 amino acids. With 3 bases removed from V and 4 bases from J, the gap between germline ends came to 12 bases. CDR1 is SGHTA and CDR2 is FQGNSA in the germline V gene. Here the CDR3 reads CASSFTGLSTEAFF. CDR3 nucleotide sequence: TGTGCCAGCAGCTTTACAGGGCTTTCCACTGAAGCTTTCTTT.

J is TRBJ2-2 and V is TRBV7-2; 12 nucleotides align to TRBD2. V trimming: 5 bases; J trimming: 6 bases; junction bases outside the gene matches: 4. The germline gives CDR1 SGHTA, CDR2 FQGNSA. CDR3 length equals 15 residues. The CDR3 DNA reads TGTGCCAGCAGCCCTAGCGGGGGGGTGGCCGGGGAGCTGTTTTTT. Its protein is CASSPSGGVAGELFF.

The CDR3 is CASSPPGQGYNEQYF. The CDR3 region has the DNA TGTGCCAGCAGTCCCCCGGGACAGGGGTACAACGAGCAGTACTTC. The rearrangement links TRBV28 to TRBJ2-7; 10 bases line up with TRBD1. After removal of 5 bases from V and 5 bases from J, the junction contained 9 bases not matched to a gene. Germline V gene sequence: CDR1 MDHEN, CDR2 SYDVKM. This CDR3 has 15 residues.

This clone was counted a single time. The chain links TRBV4-2 to TRBJ2-3, with 8 bases matching TRBD1. Germline assignment: CDR1 LGHNA and CDR2 YNFKEQ. The CDR3 is made up of 15 amino acids. V was pared by 3 bases and J by 1 base, with 3 bases of the junction left unmatched. Here the CDR3 DNA reads TGTGCCAGCAGCCAGAAGACAGGGGGCACAGATACGCAGTATTTT. This sequence encodes CASSQKTGGTDTQYF.

This chain connects TRBV5-1 to TRBJ2-7, with 10 bases fitting TRBD2. The CDR3 is 13 amino acids. V shed 5 bases, J shed 3 bases, and the junction held 2 bases outside the gene matches. Germline loops: CDR1 SGHRS, CDR2 YFSETQ. CDR3 sequence (DNA): TGCGCCAGCAGTCCTAGCGGGGGCTACGAGCAGTACTTC. Residues: CASSPSGGYEQYF.